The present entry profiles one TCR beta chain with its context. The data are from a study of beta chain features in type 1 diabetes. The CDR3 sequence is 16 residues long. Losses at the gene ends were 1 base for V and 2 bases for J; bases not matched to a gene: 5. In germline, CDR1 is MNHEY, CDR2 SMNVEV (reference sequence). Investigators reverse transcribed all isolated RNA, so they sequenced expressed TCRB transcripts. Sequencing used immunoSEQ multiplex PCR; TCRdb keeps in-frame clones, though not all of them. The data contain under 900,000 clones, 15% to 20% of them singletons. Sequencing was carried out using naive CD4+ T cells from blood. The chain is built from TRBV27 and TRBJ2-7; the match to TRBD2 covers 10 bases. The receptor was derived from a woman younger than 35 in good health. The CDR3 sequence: CASSLYGTSATYEQYF. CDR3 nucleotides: TGTGCCAGCAGTTTATACGGGACTAGCGCAACCTACGAGCAGTACTTC.